The clone carrying this TCR beta chain was counted at least ten times. Germline CDR1 is SGHDT and CDR2 is YYEEEE. The CDR3 runs 14 residues. The V gene lost 0 bases and the J gene lost 6 bases, with 12 bases spanning the gap. This record comes from a study of Graves' ophthalmopathy and Graves' hyperthyroidism. PBMCs were isolated by Ficoll-Paque density gradient centrifugation, using around 10 ml of fresh peripheral blood as the starting material. The study amplified TCR beta CDR3 regions using RNA transcripts. Second-round multiplex PCR came after a first-round RT-PCR that employed HTBI primers. TCRdb independently ran MiXCR on the multiplex PCR reads; one entry per CDR3 protein. The table shows 35,000 to 45,000 distinct CDR3 sequences, with approximately 53% occurring only once.

This TCR derives from an adult woman with stable Graves' hyperthyroidism. This sequence joins TRBV5-6 and TRBJ1-1; a weak D match, TRBD1 (6 bases). The specimen sequenced was peripheral blood. CDR3 bases: TGTGCCAGCAGCTTGGGACAGGAGGGTTCTGAAGCTTTCTTT. This encodes CASSLGQEGSEAFF.